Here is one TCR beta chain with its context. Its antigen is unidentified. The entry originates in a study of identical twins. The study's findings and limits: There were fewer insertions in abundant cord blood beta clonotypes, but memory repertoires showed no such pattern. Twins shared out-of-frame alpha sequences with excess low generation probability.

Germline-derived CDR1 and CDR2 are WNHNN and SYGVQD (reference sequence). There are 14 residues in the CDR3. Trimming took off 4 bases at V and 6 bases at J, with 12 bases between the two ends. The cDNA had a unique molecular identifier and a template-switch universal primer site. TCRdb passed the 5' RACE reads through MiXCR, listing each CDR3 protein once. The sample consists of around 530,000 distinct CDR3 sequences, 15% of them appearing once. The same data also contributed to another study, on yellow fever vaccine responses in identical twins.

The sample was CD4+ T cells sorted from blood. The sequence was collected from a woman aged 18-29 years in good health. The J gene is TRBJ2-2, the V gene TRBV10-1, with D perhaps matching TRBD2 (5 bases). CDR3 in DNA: TGCGCCAGCAGTGCTGAGGGAAGGTCCGGGGAGCTGTTTTTT. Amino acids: CASSAEGRSGELFF.